One and the same sample provided the 17 T cell receptor beta chains below, sequenced in a study of molecular identifiers for immune sequencing clone quantification. TCRdb reprocessed the PCR reads with MiXCR, giving one entry per CDR3 protein. There are 85,000 to 120,000 distinct CDR3 sequences in the sample; about 35% occur only once, and about 9.7% lies in the top ten. Material for sequencing was naive CD8+ T cells from blood, with Jurkat cell RNA spiked in. Regarding subset: FACS-sorted CD8+CD4-CCR7+CD45RA+ naive T cells. The receptors come from a human donor in good health. Some libraries in this study had Jurkat cell RNA spiked in.

About this clonotype: One end of the junction varies from germline; a read error may be responsible. The gene calls are TRBV7-9 and TRBJ2-7; a weak D match, TRBD2 (6 bases). Germline V lookup: CDR1 SEHNR, CDR2 FQNEAQ (reference sequence). This CDR3 spans 14 amino acids. CDR3 loop: CAGSHLAGSYEQYF. CDR3 in DNA: TGTGCCGGCAGCCATCTTGCGGGATCCTACGAGCAGTACTTC. Using reference TRBV7-9 and TRBJ2-7 for the parts outside the CDR3, the full variable domain is DTGVSQNPRHKITKRGQNVTFRCDPISEHNRLYWYRQTLGQGPEFLTYFQNEAQLEKSRLLSDRFSAERPKGSFSTLEIQRTEQGDSAMYLCAGSHLAGSYEQYFGPGTRLTVT.

The rearrangement links TRBV18 to TRBJ2-7; D is ambiguous. Trimming left V 3 bases short and J 0 bases short, with 6 bases between. This CDR3 region has 13 residues. Per germline, CDR1 KGHSH and CDR2 LQKENI. In DNA, the CDR3 is TGTGCCAGCTCACCCCGACACTCCTACGAGCAGTACTTC. It specifies CASSPRHSYEQYF.

The chain joins TRBV28 to TRBJ1-5; no firm D call. The CDR3 is 13 residues long. Per germline, CDR1 MDHEN and CDR2 SYDVKM. V was cut by 9 bases and J by 2 bases, with 11 bases left in between. CDR3 bases: TGTGCCAGTAATGACGGTGGCAATCAGCCCCAGCATTTT. Its translation is CASNDGGNQPQHF.

This rearrangement joins TRBV24-1 to TRBJ2-7; perhaps TRBD1 as D (6 bases). Per germline, CDR1 KGHDR and CDR2 SFDVKD. V was shortened by 4 bases and J by 3 bases, with 6 bases between the two germline ends. This CDR3 is 12 amino acids long. CDR3 protein: CATSEGGYEQYF. The CDR3 DNA sequence: TGTGCCACCAGTGAAGGGGGCTACGAGCAGTACTTC.

This clonotype has a count of ten or more. As DNA, the CDR3 is TGTGCCAGCAGCTTGGGAACTAGCGTCCACAATGAGCAGTTCTTC. Residues: CASSLGTSVHNEQFF. The chain links TRBV7-9 to TRBJ2-1; 7 bases fit TRBD2. Germline V lookup: CDR1 SEHNR, CDR2 FQNEAQ (reference sequence). Trimming cost V 3 bases and J 5 bases; bases outside gene matches: 7. This CDR3 contains 15 residues.

The chain uses TRBV7-9 and TRBJ2-3; a possible D gene is TRBD2 (5 bases). Per the germline V gene, CDR1 is SEHNR and CDR2 is FQNEAQ (reference sequence). The CDR3 has 17 amino acids. Trimming stripped 3 bases from V and 0 bases from J, with 16 bases between. In nucleotides, the CDR3 is TGTGCCAGCAGCTTGCCCGGGAAGCCCCAGAGCACAGATACGCAGTATTTT. It encodes CASSLPGKPQSTDTQYF.

This chain uses TRBV2 with TRBJ2-3; TRBD2 aligns across 12 bases. The CDR3 is 16 residues long. With 1 base clipped from V and 2 bases from J, the junction kept 1 base outside the gene matches. Germline CDR1 reads SNHLY; CDR2 reads FYNNEI. CDR3 region: CASSEGLAGDTDTQYF. The CDR3 coding sequence is TGTGCCAGCAGTGAAGGACTAGCGGGGGACACAGATACGCAGTATTTT. The variable domain in full, with the rest retrieved from reference TRBV2 and TRBJ2-3, is EPEVTQTPSHQVTQMGQEVILRCVPISNHLYFYWYRQILGQKVEFLVSFYNNEISEKSEIFDDQFSVERPDGSNFTLKIRSTKLEDSAMYFCASSEGLAGDTDTQYFGPGTRLTVL.

This clonotype has at least ten counts. The chain combines TRBV14 with TRBJ2-7; perhaps TRBD2 as D (5 bases). The CDR3 extends over 16 amino acids. The V end lost 0 bases, the J end lost 2 bases, and 14 bases lay between the germline ends. Germline V gene lookup returns CDR1 SGHDN and CDR2 FVKESK. The CDR3 DNA reads TGTGCCAGCAGCCAAGATGAGGGCCGCGTCACCTACGAGCAGTACTTC. Translation: CASSQDEGRVTYEQYF. The full variable domain, rest sourced from reference TRBV14 and TRBJ2-7, is EAGVTQFPSHSVIEKGQTVTLRCDPISGHDNLYWYRRVMGKEIKFLLHFVKESKQDESGMPNNRFLAERTGGTYSTLKVQPAELEDSGVYFCASSQDEGRVTYEQYFGPGTRLTVT.

This clonotype was seen at least ten times. This chain joins TRBV11-2 and TRBJ2-7, with 7 bases that match TRBD2. Germline trimming cut 3 bases from V and 5 bases from J; bases unmatched to any gene: 7. CDR1 and CDR2 (germline): SGHAT, FQNNGV. This CDR3 is 14 amino acids long. The CDR3 coding sequence is TGTGCCAGCAGCTTGGGAGCGGGACCGAACGAGCAGTACTTC. Protein product: CASSLGAGPNEQYF.

This clonotype was counted at least ten times. The chain joins TRBV4-1 to TRBJ2-1, with D hard to call. This CDR3 is built from 13 residues. Trimming cost V 5 bases and J 5 bases, with 10 bases left between them. CDR1 is MGHRA and CDR2 is YSYEKL in the germline V gene. The CDR3, as DNA: TGCGCCAGCAGCTCCGTGTCAGACAATGAGCAGTTCTTC. Amino acids: CASSSVSDNEQFF.

This clonotype occurred a few times. V and J are TRBV6-6 and TRBJ2-1, with 7 bases fitting TRBD2. CDR3 length: 15 residues. The germline V gene has CDR1 MNHNY and CDR2 SVGAGI (reference sequence). The V and J ends lost 2 bases and 2 bases, in that order; junction bases with no gene match: 3. The CDR3 loop reads CASSYVGRPYNEQFF. CDR3 sequence (DNA): TGTGCCAGCAGTTACGTCGGGAGGCCCTACAATGAGCAGTTCTTC.

Turning to this clonotype: An end of the junction differs from the germline gene, which may be a read error. V and J are TRBV4-3 and TRBJ2-1; TRBD1 matches 7 bases. The CDR3 extends over 12 amino acids. From germline, CDR1 is LGHNA and CDR2 YSLEER. CDR3 DNA sequence: TGCGCCAGCAGCCCTGACAGGGTAGGTTTGATCTTC. Protein sequence: CASSPDRVGLIF.

V and J are TRBV18 and TRBJ1-5; D not resolved. V was pared by 3 bases and J by 3 bases, with 6 bases between. Germline CDR1 and CDR2: KGHSH and LQKENI. The CDR3 extends over 13 amino acids. The CDR3 is CASSPDFNQPQHF. Here the CDR3 DNA reads TGTGCCAGCTCACCCGACTTCAATCAGCCCCAGCATTTT.

This clonotype was seen only a few times. CDR3 sequence: CASSPGGVRDTQYF. CDR3 nucleotide sequence: TGTGCCAGTAGTCCCGGGGGAGTTAGAGATACGCAGTATTTT. This rearrangement joins TRBV19 to TRBJ2-3, with D maybe TRBD2 (6 bases). This CDR3 contains 14 residues. CDR1 LNHDA and CDR2 SQIVND come from the germline V gene (reference sequence). V was clipped by 5 bases and J by 5 bases, with 14 bases between them.

The J gene is TRBJ1-1, the V gene TRBV9; D perhaps matches TRBD1 (5 bases). Germline-derived CDR1 and CDR2 are SGDLS and YYNGEE. The V end lost 7 bases, the J end lost 5 bases, and 12 bases lay between the germline ends. CDR3 length equals 12 residues. This chain's CDR3 is CASGAEGTEAFF. Written as DNA, the CDR3 is TGTGCCAGCGGCGCCGAGGGGACTGAAGCTTTCTTT.

This chain joins TRBV27 and TRBJ2-3, with D maybe TRBD2 (7 bases). V lost 4 bases, J lost 6 bases, and 8 bases lay in between. Per germline, CDR1 MNHEY and CDR2 SMNVEV (reference sequence). The CDR3 has 12 residues. The CDR3 bases are TGTGCCAGCAGTTGGGGGGGCGATACGCAGTATTTT. Translation: CASSWGGDTQYF.

The sample holds a few counts of this clonotype. This chain links TRBV6-1 with TRBJ2-2; D is perhaps TRBD2 (6 bases). Trimming stripped 6 bases from V and 4 bases from J, with 9 bases between. Germline V lookup: CDR1 MNHNS, CDR2 SASEGT. The CDR3 loop spans 13 amino acids. CDR3 protein: CASRRGSTGELFF. CDR3 nucleotides: TGTGCCAGCAGGCGGGGATCCACCGGGGAGCTGTTTTTT.